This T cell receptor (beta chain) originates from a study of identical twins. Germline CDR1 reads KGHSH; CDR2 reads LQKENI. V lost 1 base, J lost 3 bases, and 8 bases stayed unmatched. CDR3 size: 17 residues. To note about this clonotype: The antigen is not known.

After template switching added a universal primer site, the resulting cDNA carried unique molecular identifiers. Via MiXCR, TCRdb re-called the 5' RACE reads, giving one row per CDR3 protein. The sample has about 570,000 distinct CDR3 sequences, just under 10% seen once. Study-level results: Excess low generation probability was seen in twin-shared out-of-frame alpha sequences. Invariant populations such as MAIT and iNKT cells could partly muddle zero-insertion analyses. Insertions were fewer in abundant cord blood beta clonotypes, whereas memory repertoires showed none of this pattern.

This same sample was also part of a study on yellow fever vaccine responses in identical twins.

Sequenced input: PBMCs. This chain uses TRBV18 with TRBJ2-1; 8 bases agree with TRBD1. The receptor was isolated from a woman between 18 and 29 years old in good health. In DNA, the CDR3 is TGTGCCAGCTCACCACTGGCCGGACAGGGTTTCTACAATGAGCAGTTCTTC. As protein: CASSPLAGQGFYNEQFF.